This TCR beta chain was captured in a study of blood T cell repertoires in COVID-19. Whole-study context: Material from acute and convalescent COVID-19 was sourced from the United States, Italy and Spain.

Only one count was recorded for this clone. The method was immunoSEQ multiplex PCR; TCRdb's version includes in-frame clones alone and lacks a portion of them. Counted here are a few hundred thousand clones, about 89% occurring once; the ten biggest clones make up 0.94%. This TCR derives from a woman in her thirties or forties who had recovered from COVID-19. Specimen: peripheral blood.

The DNA for the CDR3 is TGTGCCAGCAGTTTAAGGTGGCAGGATGGCTACACCTTC. Amino acid sequence: CASSLRWQDGYTF. The chain uses TRBV27 and TRBJ1-2; D is unclear. Trimming removed 2 bases from V and 6 bases from J, with 10 bases in between. There are 13 residues in the CDR3. Germline CDR1 is MNHEY and CDR2 is SMNVEV (reference sequence).